The 18 T cell receptor beta chains below all came from one sample that was sequenced in a study of identical twins. Each CDR3 protein is one row after TCRdb ran MiXCR on the 5' RACE reads. The sample includes 520,000 or so distinct CDR3 sequences, roughly 21% of them seen just once. Another study also made use of these data, one on T cells expressing NK-cell markers.

The sequenced sample consisted of CD4+ T cells sorted from blood. Every receptor here comes from a woman between 18 and 30 years old in good health.

The chain recombines TRBV5-1 with TRBJ2-1, with 10 bases identical to TRBD2. With V trimmed by 4 bases and J by 3 bases, 4 bases remained unmatched. This CDR3 comprises 15 residues. CDR1 and CDR2 (germline): SGHRS, YFSETQ. The CDR3 loop reads CASSLAGALYNEQFF. CDR3 bases: TGCGCCAGCAGCCTAGCGGGGGCCCTCTACAATGAGCAGTTCTTC. The variable domain in full, completed from reference TRBV5-1 and TRBJ2-1, reads KAGVTQTPRYLIKTRGQQVTLSCSPISGHRSVSWYQQTPGQGLQFLFEYFSETQRNKGNFPGRFSGRQFSNSRSEMNVSTLELGDSALYLCASSLAGALYNEQFFGPGTRLTVL.

The J gene is TRBJ2-7, the V gene TRBV27, with 8 bases fitting TRBD1. Germline CDR1 MNHEY, CDR2 SMNVEV (reference sequence). This CDR3 has 19 residues. V dropped 7 bases and J dropped 0; count of bases not matched to a gene: 20. The CDR3 nucleotides read TGTGCCAGCAAGGGAACAGGGGGTGCTGGAAAGATTAGCTCCTACGAGCAGTACTTC. Protein sequence: CASKGTGGAGKISSYEQYF.

This chain links TRBV5-1 with TRBJ2-5, with 8 bases that match TRBD1. The CDR3 spans 14 residues. Trimming took 7 bases from V and 3 from J; bases not matched to a gene: 8. Germline V CDR1 and CDR2: SGHRS, YFSETQ. For the CDR3, the DNA is TGCGCCAGCGATCCGGGACAGGCGGAAGAGACCCAGTACTTC. Translating gives CASDPGQAEETQYF.

The V and J genes are TRBV19 and TRBJ1-2; D not resolved. The CDR3 extends over 14 amino acids. The germline CDR1 and CDR2 sequences are LNHDA and SQIVND (reference sequence). The V end lost 0 bases, the J end lost 7 bases, and 12 bases lay between the germline ends. The CDR3 is CASSIEEGVFGYTF. In DNA, the CDR3 is TGTGCCAGTAGTATAGAGGAGGGCGTGTTTGGCTACACCTTC.

Only a few counts were recorded for this clonotype. The chain employs TRBV11-2 and TRBJ1-5; no reliable D call. The germline V gene has CDR1 SGHAT and CDR2 FQNNGV. CDR3 length: 14 residues. The V gene lost 5 bases and the J gene lost 0 bases, with 8 bases spanning the gap. CDR3 DNA: TGTGCCAGCAGCCGGACCCATAGCAATCAGCCCCAGCATTTT. It codes for CASSRTHSNQPQHF.

Here the CDR3 DNA reads TGTGCCAGCAGTTCCAGGGATAACGAGCAGTACTTC. Its translation is CASSSRDNEQYF. J is TRBJ2-7 and V is TRBV6-6; a weak D match, TRBD1 (5 bases). The length of the CDR3 is 12 residues. Per the germline V gene, CDR1 is MNHNY and CDR2 is SVGAGI (reference sequence). The V and J ends lost 4 bases and 5 bases respectively, with 9 bases between them.

A few counts support this clonotype. CDR3 DNA: TGTGCCAGCAGTCAGGACAGGGCGAAGCAGTTCTTC. This codes for CASSQDRAKQFF. This chain connects TRBV12-3 or TRBV12-4 to TRBJ2-1, with TRBD1 matching 8 bases. The CDR3 covers 12 residues. Unmatched junction bases numbered 5, after V lost 5 bases and J lost 11 bases.

This clonotype has a handful of counts. The rearrangement uses TRBV5-1 and TRBJ2-3; 10 bases line up with TRBD2. The CDR3 has 14 residues. V dropped 6 bases and J dropped 3; count of bases not matched to a gene: 4. Germline V gives CDR1 SGHRS, CDR2 YFSETQ. The CDR3 loop reads CASKASGGTDTQYF. Written as DNA, the CDR3 is TGCGCCAGCAAGGCTAGCGGGGGTACAGATACGCAGTATTTT. Complete variable domain (other parts from reference TRBV5-1 and TRBJ2-3): KAGVTQTPRYLIKTRGQQVTLSCSPISGHRSVSWYQQTPGQGLQFLFEYFSETQRNKGNFPGRFSGRQFSNSRSEMNVSTLELGDSALYLCASKASGGTDTQYFGPGTRLTVL.

V and J are TRBV4-3 and TRBJ2-3, with unresolved D. The germline gives CDR1 LGHNA, CDR2 YSLEER. Deletions cut 3 bases from V and 0 bases from J, with 13 bases between. The CDR3 length is 16 residues. The CDR3 nucleotides are TGCGCCAGCAGCCAGAGGCAGGAGACTAGCACAGATACGCAGTATTTT. It translates to CASSQRQETSTDTQYF.

V gene TRBV6-1 combines with J gene TRBJ1-2; D is uncertain. CDR3 size: 13 residues. The germline V gene encodes CDR1 MNHNS and CDR2 SASEGT. Trimming left V 8 bases short and J 1 base short, with 11 bases between. DNA of the CDR3: TGTGCCAGCCGGGTGGGGAGTAACTATGGCTACACCTTC. This translates into CASRVGSNYGYTF.

The table lists this clonotype with many counts. The chain has TRBV25-1 and TRBJ2-7; TRBD2 matches at 7 bases. The germline CDR1 and CDR2 sequences are MGHDK and SYGVNS. The trim removed 10 bases at V and 7 bases at J, leaving 13 bases unmatched. The CDR3 is 13 amino acids. This CDR3 is CATRHSGAKEQYF. The CDR3 DNA is TGTGCCACCCGCCACAGCGGGGCGAAGGAGCAGTACTTC.

This clonotype was counted between two and nine times. This chain joins TRBV27 and TRBJ1-2; possible D gene TRBD1, 6 bases. The germline gives CDR1 MNHEY, CDR2 SMNVEV (reference sequence). The CDR3 is made up of 15 amino acids. The germline V and J ends were trimmed by 0 bases and 6 bases, with 14 bases remaining between them. The CDR3 bases are TGTGCCAGCAGTTTATCGTGGGGGGGCCAGGATGGCTACACCTTC. It is translated as CASSLSWGGQDGYTF.

CDR3 DNA: TGTGCCAGCAGCTTAGGTCGCAGCGCAATCACAGATACGCAGTATTTT. It yields the protein CASSLGRSAITDTQYF. J is TRBJ2-3 and V is TRBV7-8, with D unclear. The V gene lost 1 base and the J gene lost 2 bases, with 13 bases spanning the gap. The V gene's germline CDR1 is SGHVS and CDR2 FQNEAQ. This CDR3 is 16 amino acids long.

The V gene is TRBV6-1, the J gene TRBJ2-4; D possibly corresponds to TRBD1 (6 bases). This CDR3 comprises 17 residues. CDR1 MNHNS and CDR2 SASEGT come from the germline V gene. V was cut by 6 bases and J by 0 bases, with 18 bases left in between. CDR3 in amino acids: CASSTGQTILAKNIQYF. In DNA, the CDR3 is TGTGCCAGCAGCACAGGACAGACAATACTAGCCAAAAACATTCAGTACTTC.

In its sample, this clonotype was seen a few times. V and J are TRBV10-2 and TRBJ1-5, with 8 nucleotides matching TRBD1. The CDR3 runs to 13 residues. J lost 6 bases, V lost 5 bases, and 3 bases had no gene match. The germline gives CDR1 WSHSY, CDR2 SAAADI. CDR3 region: CASSQGAGQPQHF. The CDR3 nucleotides read TGCGCCAGCAGTCAGGGGGCAGGTCAGCCCCAGCATTTT.

This clonotype occurred a few times. V is TRBV7-2 and J is TRBJ2-7; maybe TRBD1 (5 bases). The germline V and J ends were trimmed by 2 bases and 5 bases, with 7 bases remaining between them. The CDR3 extends over 12 amino acids. Germline V gene data show CDR1 as SGHTA and CDR2 as FQGNSA. The CDR3 is CASSLSRDEQYF. In DNA form, the CDR3 reads TGTGCCAGCAGCTTATCCAGGGACGAGCAGTACTTC.

The gene calls are TRBV20-1 and TRBJ2-7; D uncertain. The CDR3 has 11 amino acids. V shed 6 bases and J shed 3 bases, with 9 bases lying between them. Per the germline V gene, CDR1 is DFQATT and CDR2 is SNEGSKA (reference sequence). In DNA, the CDR3 is TGCAGTGCCCCAACGAACTACGAGCAGTACTTC. This translates into CSAPTNYEQYF.

In its sample, this clonotype was seen many times. The rearrangement joins TRBV6-6 to TRBJ2-7; 10 bases are shared with TRBD1. The V and J ends lost 7 bases and 6 bases, in that order; junction bases with no gene match: 6. CDR1 MNHNY and CDR2 SVGAGI come from the germline V gene (reference sequence). The CDR3 has 13 amino acids. For the CDR3, the DNA is TGTGCCAGCAATCAGGACAGGGGGAGCGAGCAGTACTTC. Residues: CASNQDRGSEQYF.